This T cell receptor beta chain stems from a study of blood T cell repertoires in COVID-19. Study in general: Samples taken during acute and convalescent COVID-19 were collected in the United States, Italy and Spain. T cells, B-cell-depleted T cells, or PBMCs provided the cDNA or gDNA that served as material.

Germline V gene data show CDR1 as SNHLY and CDR2 as FYNNEI. CDR3 length: 16 residues. V was cut by 8 bases and J by 1 base, with 18 bases left in between. In the study's own analysis: Amplification with reference gene primers provided the estimates of nucleated cell counts. Only in-frame clones appear in the TCRdb table, and some are missing; sequencing was by immunoSEQ multiplex PCR. V, J and clone size derive from that table, while D and trimming were established from the DNA sequence. The profile shows some 96,000 clones, 80% of them singletons. This clone was detected only a few times. V gene TRBV2 combines with J gene TRBJ1-3, with TRBD1 as a possible D gene (6 bases). This sequence was found in a woman aged 70-85 years with acute or convalescent COVID-19. The sample was peripheral blood. The CDR3 loop reads CASGGDRIISGNTIYF. Written as DNA, the CDR3 is TGTGCCAGCGGGGGCGACAGGATTATATCTGGAAACACCATATATTTT.